What follows are 12 T cell receptor beta chains derived from one specimen sequenced in a study of blood T cell repertoires in COVID-19. The protocol was immunoSEQ multiplex PCR, while the TCRdb copy is restricted to in-frame clones and leaves out a portion. The repertoire consists of 200,000 or so clones, with about 80% occurring once and the leading ten covering 7% to 9%. Input material: PBMCs or T cells enriched from blood (not recorded which). These receptors were taken from a middle-aged man who had recovered from COVID-19.

This clone was seen a few times. This rearrangement joins TRBV7-9 to TRBJ1-4; no clear D. V shed 2 bases and J shed 7 bases, with 11 bases lying between them. Per the germline V gene, CDR1 is SEHNR and CDR2 is FQNEAQ (reference sequence). The CDR3 covers 14 residues. The CDR3 DNA follows: TGTGCCAGCAGCTTAAGTTTCGAGAGTGAAAAACTGTTTTTT. It specifies CASSLSFESEKLFF.

The chain couples TRBV27 to TRBJ1-1; TRBD1 agrees at 8 bases. The CDR3 sequence is 14 residues long. V lost 7 bases to trimming and J lost 7 bases; unmatched junction nucleotides: 11. Germline CDR1 MNHEY, CDR2 SMNVEV (reference sequence). CDR3 amino acids: CASTPGTGHFEAFF. The CDR3 DNA reads TGTGCCAGCACCCCCGGGACAGGCCACTTTGAAGCTTTCTTT.

The chain carries TRBV5-8 and TRBJ1-1, with D unresolved. The CDR3 loop spans 14 amino acids. From germline, CDR1 is SGHTS and CDR2 YDEGEE. V was cut by 0 bases and J by 2 bases, with 8 bases left in between. The CDR3 sequence is CASSLGLINTEAFF. CDR3 nucleotide sequence: TGTGCCAGCAGCTTGGGACTGATCAACACTGAAGCTTTCTTT.

The rearrangement links TRBV10-3 to TRBJ2-2; D might be TRBD2 (6 bases). The V and J ends lost 2 bases and 0 bases respectively, with 7 bases between them. The CDR3 is 15 residues long. Germline V gene lookup returns CDR1 ENHRY and CDR2 SYGVKD. Here the CDR3 reads CAISEGGTNTGELFF. DNA for the CDR3: TGTGCCATCAGTGAGGGGGGGACGAACACCGGGGAGCTGTTTTTT.

The CDR3 is CASRSTGDGYEQYF. The CDR3, as DNA: TGTGCCAGCAGGTCGACAGGAGATGGGTACGAGCAGTACTTC. The rearrangement uses TRBV28 and TRBJ2-7, with D tentatively TRBD1 (6 bases). CDR3 length: 14 residues. Germline V gene lookup returns CDR1 MDHEN and CDR2 SYDVKM. Between the trimmed V and J ends, which lost 6 bases and 4 bases, there was a span of 16 bases.

The chain is built from TRBV6-1 and TRBJ2-1; TRBD2 matches at 9 bases. The CDR3 contains 16 residues. Per germline, CDR1 MNHNS and CDR2 SASEGT. V was clipped by 0 bases and J by 4 bases; unmatched bases: 4. CDR3 residues: CASSEAPAGGYNEQFF. DNA of the CDR3: TGTGCCAGCAGTGAAGCGCCAGCGGGGGGTTACAATGAGCAGTTCTTC.

This sequence joins TRBV2 and TRBJ2-7; no definite D call. This CDR3 is 13 amino acids long. CDR1 and CDR2 from the germline V gene are SNHLY and FYNNEI. V was pared by 8 bases and J by 0 bases, with 11 bases between. The DNA for the CDR3 is TGTGCCAGCCGAAACAGATACTCCTACGAGCAGTACTTC. Protein product: CASRNRYSYEQYF.

For the CDR3, the DNA is TGTGCCAGCAGCCTACGACAAGCGGGACAGGGGGCCAATTCACCCCTCCACTTT. Protein sequence: CASSLRQAGQGANSPLHF. The chain combines TRBV7-8 with TRBJ1-6; 12 positions match TRBD1. CDR3 size: 18 residues. Germline loops: CDR1 SGHVS, CDR2 FQNEAQ. With 5 bases clipped from V and 7 bases from J, the junction kept 12 bases outside the gene matches.

The chain has TRBV7-2 and TRBJ1-2; 8 positions agree with TRBD1. The V segment lost 3 bases and the J segment 11 bases; nucleotides outside the gene matches: 11. The CDR3 extends over 14 amino acids. In germline, CDR1 is SGHTA, CDR2 FQGNSA. Written as DNA, the CDR3 is TGTGCCAGCAGCTTGAACAGGGGGGACGAGGGGTACACCTTC. It specifies CASSLNRGDEGYTF.

The rearrangement uses TRBV11-3 and TRBJ2-1, with D unclear. The V and J ends lost 3 bases and 7 bases respectively, with 10 bases between them. The CDR3 runs 13 residues. The germline CDR1 and CDR2 sequences are SGHNT and YENEEA. CDR3 loop: CASSFESMNEQFF. CDR3 bases: TGTGCCAGCAGCTTTGAAAGCATGAATGAGCAGTTCTTC.

The table lists this clone with a count of one. The chain is built from TRBV6-5 and TRBJ2-2, with TRBD1 identical over 7 bases. There are 15 residues in the CDR3. CDR1 and CDR2 (germline): MNHEY, SVGAGI. Trimming at V came to 5 bases and at J to 6 bases, leaving 9 bases not matched to a gene. The CDR3 protein is CASSRDRERAGELFF. The CDR3 DNA follows: TGTGCCAGCAGTAGAGACAGGGAACGCGCCGGGGAGCTGTTTTTT.

The V call is TRBV24-1, the J call TRBJ2-1; 12 bases match TRBD2. The CDR3 has 15 residues. Germline loops: CDR1 KGHDR, CDR2 SFDVKD. V dropped 5 bases and J dropped 9; count of bases not matched to a gene: 7. CDR3 loop: CATSGLGLAGVEQFF. The DNA for the CDR3 is TGTGCCACCAGTGGCTTGGGACTAGCGGGTGTTGAGCAGTTCTTC.